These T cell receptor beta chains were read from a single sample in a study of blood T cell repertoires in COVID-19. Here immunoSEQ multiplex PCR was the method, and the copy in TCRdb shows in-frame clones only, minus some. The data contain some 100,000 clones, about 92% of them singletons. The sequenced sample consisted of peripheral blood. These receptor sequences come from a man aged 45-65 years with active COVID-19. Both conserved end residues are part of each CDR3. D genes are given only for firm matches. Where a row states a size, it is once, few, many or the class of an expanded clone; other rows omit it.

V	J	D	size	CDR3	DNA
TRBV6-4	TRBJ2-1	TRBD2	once	CASSLAGGIYNEQFF	TGTGCCAGCAGTCTAGCGGGAGGGATCTACAATGAGCAGTTCTTC
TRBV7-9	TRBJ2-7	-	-	CASSLALSSYEQYF	TGTGCCAGCAGCTTAGCCCTCAGCTCCTACGAGCAGTACTTC
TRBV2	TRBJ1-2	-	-	CASSEAGGIYGYTF	TGTGCCAGCAGTGAAGCTGGGGGGATCTATGGCTACACCTTC
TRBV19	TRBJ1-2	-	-	CASSNSNYGYTF	TGTGCCAGTAGCAATTCCAACTATGGCTACACCTTC
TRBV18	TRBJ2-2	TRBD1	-	CASSLSGQGNTGELFF	TGTGCCAGCTCACTCAGCGGACAGGGCAACACCGGGGAGCTGTTTTTT
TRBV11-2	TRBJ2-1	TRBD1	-	CASSSTGGFVNEQFF	TGTGCCAGCAGCTCAACAGGGGGCTTTGTAAATGAGCAGTTCTTC
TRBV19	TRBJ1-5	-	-	CATGYQPQHF	TGTGCCACCGGTTATCAGCCCCAGCATTTT
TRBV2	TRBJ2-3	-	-	CASSTHPSNLFTDTQYF	TGTGCCAGCAGTACCCACCCGAGTAACCTCTTCACAGATACGCAGTATTTT
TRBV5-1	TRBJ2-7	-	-	CASSSGLGVSYEQYF	TGCGCCAGCAGCTCGGGACTGGGAGTTAGCTACGAGCAGTACTTC
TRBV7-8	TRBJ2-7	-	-	CASSLGWQSTYEQYF	TGTGCCAGCAGCTTAGGATGGCAGTCAACCTACGAGCAGTACTTC
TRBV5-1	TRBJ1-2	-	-	CASSLIAGNFTF	TGCGCCAGCAGCTTGATAGCCGGGAACTTCACCTTC
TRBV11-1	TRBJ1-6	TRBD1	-	CASSPITGGNSPLHF	TGTGCCAGCAGCCCTATCACAGGGGGAAATTCACCCCTCCACTTT
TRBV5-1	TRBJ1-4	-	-	CASSFGGENEKLFF	TGCGCCAGCAGCTTTGGGGGCGAAAATGAAAAACTGTTTTTT
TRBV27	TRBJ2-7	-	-	CASSVAGQTYEQYF	TGTGCCAGCAGTGTAGCGGGACAGACCTACGAGCAGTACTTC
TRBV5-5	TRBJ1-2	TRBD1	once	CASSLGSGGNYGYTF	TGTGCCAGCAGCTTGGGCTCAGGGGGGAACTATGGCTACACCTTC
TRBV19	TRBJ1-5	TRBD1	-	CASSRGQGTSNQPQHF	TGTGCCAGTAGTAGGGGACAGGGGACGAGCAATCAGCCCCAGCATTTT
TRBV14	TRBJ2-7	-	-	CASSQVGGVRYEQYF	TGTGCCAGCAGCCAAGTCGGCGGGGTCAGGTACGAGCAGTACTTC
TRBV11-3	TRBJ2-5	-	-	CASSPSTTSGQETQYF	TGTGCCAGCAGCCCCTCAACGACCAGTGGGCAGGAGACCCAGTACTTC
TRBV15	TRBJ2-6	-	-	CATLAGANVLTF	TGTGCCACCCTGGCAGGGGCCAACGTCCTGACTTTC
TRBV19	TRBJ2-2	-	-	CASSAWQGTGELFF	TGTGCCAGTAGTGCCTGGCAGGGGACCGGGGAGCTGTTTTTT
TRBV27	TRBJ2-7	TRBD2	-	CASRSLAGVYEQYF	TGTGCCAGCAGGAGTCTAGCGGGAGTATACGAGCAGTACTTC
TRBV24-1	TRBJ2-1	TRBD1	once	CATSDSIRTGDNEQFF	TGTGCCACCAGTGATTCCATCCGGACAGGGGACAATGAGCAGTTCTTC
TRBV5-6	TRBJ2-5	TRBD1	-	CASSSLRDRGYETQYF	TGTGCCAGCAGCTCCCTAAGGGACAGGGGCTATGAGACCCAGTACTTC
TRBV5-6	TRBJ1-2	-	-	CASSGGGRDYGYTF	TGTGCCAGCAGCGGCGGGGGTCGCGACTATGGCTACACCTTC
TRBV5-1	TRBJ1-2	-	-	CASRGAGDDYGYTF	TGCGCCAGCAGAGGGGCGGGGGACGACTATGGCTACACCTTC
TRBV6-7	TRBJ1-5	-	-	CARRGQGSVGNQPQHF	TGTGCCAGGAGAGGTCAGGGCTCGGTAGGCAATCAGCCCCAGCATTTT
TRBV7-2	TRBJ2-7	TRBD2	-	CASSAVGGSHYEQYF	TGTGCCAGCAGCGCCGTGGGGGGGTCTCACTACGAGCAGTACTTC
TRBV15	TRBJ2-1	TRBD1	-	CATSRGGQGRYNEQFF	TGTGCCACCAGCAGAGGGGGACAGGGGCGCTACAATGAGCAGTTCTTC
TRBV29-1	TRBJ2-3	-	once	CSTRDTSRDTQYF	TGCAGCACAAGGGACACGTCGAGGGATACGCAGTATTTT
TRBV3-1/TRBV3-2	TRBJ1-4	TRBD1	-	CASSQEGQAINEKLFF	TGTGCCAGCAGCCAAGAGGGACAGGCTATTAATGAAAAACTGTTTTTT
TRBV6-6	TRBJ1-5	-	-	CASSQRRQADSNQPQHF	TGTGCCAGCAGTCAGCGGCGACAGGCCGATAGCAATCAGCCCCAGCATTTT
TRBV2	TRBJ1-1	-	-	CASSQSVFTEAFF	TGTGCCAGCAGCCAGTCAGTTTTTACTGAAGCTTTCTTT
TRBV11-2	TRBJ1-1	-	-	CASSLGLGGGTEAFF	TGTGCCAGCAGCTTAGGCCTCGGGGGGGGGACTGAAGCTTTCTTT